The 24 T cell receptor beta chains reported below all come from one sample, sequenced in a study of beta chain features in type 1 diabetes. The whole isolated RNA underwent reverse transcription, so sequencing captured expressed TCRB transcripts. Assay used: immunoSEQ multiplex PCR; TCRdb lists only in-frame clones, some missing. Of about 140,000 clones in the sample, 13% were seen once. Notes on the study in general: Type 1 diabetes patients showed a moderate but significant shortening of TCRB CDR3s in all four CD4+ subsets.

These TCRs are of unknown antigen specificity. Sample: central memory CD4+ T cells from blood. The receptors shown here come from a man between 18 and 35 years old with type 1 diabetes.

This clone was detected a few times. The chain uses TRBV6-5 and TRBJ2-5; 8 bases map to TRBD2. CDR1 is MNHEY and CDR2 is SVGAGI in the germline V gene. V shed 3 bases and J 5 bases; nucleotides not matched to a gene: 8. The length of the CDR3 is 15 residues. CDR3 protein: CASSYSFGGAETQYF. CDR3 nucleotide sequence: TGTGCCAGCAGTTATTCCTTCGGGGGGGCGGAGACCCAGTACTTC.

The rearrangement links TRBV5-1 to TRBJ2-1; 11 bases are shared with TRBD2. Germline V gives CDR1 SGHRS, CDR2 YFSETQ. V was clipped by 2 bases and J by 7 bases; unmatched bases: 8. This CDR3 has 16 amino acids. The chain's CDR3 is CASSLFTSGGRNEQFF. CDR3 in DNA: TGCGCCAGCAGCTTATTTACTAGCGGGGGCCGGAATGAGCAGTTCTTC.

This chain joins TRBV7-2 and TRBJ2-5; D perhaps matches TRBD2 (6 bases). The CDR3 runs 13 residues. Germline CDR1 reads SGHTA; CDR2 reads FQGNSA. Trimming removed 6 bases from V and 2 bases from J, with 10 bases in between. The CDR3 DNA reads as TGTGCCAGCAGGAGCGGGTCACAAGAGACCCAGTACTTC. Residues: CASRSGSQETQYF.

V gene TRBV4-1 combines with J gene TRBJ1-2; D gene unclear. Trimming took off 5 bases at V and 4 bases at J, with 20 bases between the two ends. The CDR3 covers 16 residues. Germline V CDR1 and CDR2: MGHRA, YSYEKL. Written as DNA, the CDR3 is TGCGCCAGCAGCGGGTCCTCCCCTATTTCAAGCTATGGCTACACCTTC. It is translated as CASSGSSPISSYGYTF.

This clone appeared a few times. Other nucleotide sequences from this sample produce the same CDR3. V usage is TRBV25-1 and J usage is TRBJ2-2; possibly TRBD1 for D (6 bases). CDR1 is MGHDK, CDR2 SYGVNS, per germline. The CDR3 covers 15 residues. V lost 6 bases and J lost 2, with 13 bases in between. This CDR3 reads CASRGTGINTGELFF. As DNA, the CDR3 is TGTGCCAGCAGAGGAACAGGGATCAACACCGGGGAGCTGTTTTTT.

This clone has a handful of counts. The chain has TRBV25-1 and TRBJ1-4; D gene ambiguous. CDR1 and CDR2 (germline): MGHDK, SYGVNS. This CDR3 comprises 15 residues. Between the trimmed V and J ends, which lost 1 base and 5 bases, there was a span of 11 bases. The CDR3 sequence: CASSEWGGVNEKLFF. Here the CDR3 DNA reads TGTGCCAGCAGTGAATGGGGAGGCGTCAATGAAAAACTGTTTTTT.

This clone has more than one count but fewer than ten. CDR3 in amino acids: CAWKGGGETQYF. CDR3 in DNA: TGTGCCTGGAAAGGGGGCGGAGAGACCCAGTACTTC. The rearrangement links TRBV30 to TRBJ2-5, with TRBD1 identical over 7 bases. This CDR3 contains 12 residues. The V segment lost 4 bases and the J segment 4 bases; nucleotides outside the gene matches: 3. Germline values: CDR1 GTSNPN, CDR2 SVGIG (reference sequence).

In its sample, this clone was seen a few times. The rearrangement joins TRBV5-1 to TRBJ2-7; no clear D. V was shortened by 0 bases and J by 5 bases, with 6 bases between the two germline ends. Per germline, CDR1 SGHRS and CDR2 YFSETQ. The CDR3 sequence is 12 residues long. The CDR3 is CASSLVGNEQYF. In nucleotides, the CDR3 is TGCGCCAGCAGCTTGGTCGGTAACGAGCAGTACTTC. Full variable domain (outside the CDR3, taken from reference TRBV5-1 and TRBJ2-7): KAGVTQTPRYLIKTRGQQVTLSCSPISGHRSVSWYQQTPGQGLQFLFEYFSETQRNKGNFPGRFSGRQFSNSRSEMNVSTLELGDSALYLCASSLVGNEQYFGPGTRLTVT.

The sample holds a few counts of this clone. This chain joins TRBV28 and TRBJ2-1, with a possible D match to TRBD1 (5 bases). From germline, CDR1 is MDHEN and CDR2 SYDVKM. V was shortened by 2 bases and J by 8 bases, with 10 bases between the two germline ends. This CDR3 spans 13 amino acids. CDR3 region: CASSLSRVHEQFF. The CDR3 DNA is TGTGCCAGCAGTTTAAGCAGGGTTCATGAGCAGTTCTTC.

This sequence joins TRBV7-6 and TRBJ2-1; D unclear. With 0 bases removed from V and 7 bases from J, the gap between germline ends came to 7 bases. This CDR3 region has 13 residues. The germline V gene has CDR1 SGHVS and CDR2 FNYEAQ. The CDR3 nucleotides are TGTGCCAGCAGCTTAGCGCTAGAGAATGAGCAGTTCTTC. This encodes CASSLALENEQFF.

The chain has TRBV2 and TRBJ2-3, with D maybe TRBD2 (6 bases). CDR3 length: 15 residues. V was clipped by 6 bases and J by 2 bases, with 15 bases between them. Per the germline V gene, CDR1 is SNHLY and CDR2 is FYNNEI. CDR3 loop: CASSVRDLHTDTQYF. CDR3 DNA sequence: TGTGCCAGCAGCGTGCGGGACTTACACACAGATACGCAGTATTTT.

This clone turned up a few times. The chain combines TRBV4-1 with TRBJ1-1; D is unclear. CDR1 is MGHRA and CDR2 is YSYEKL in the germline V gene. The CDR3 length is 15 residues. Trimming stripped 4 bases from V and 2 bases from J, with 14 bases between. CDR3 coding DNA: TGCGCCAGCAGCCCGCTAGTACAGAAAAACACTGAAGCTTTCTTT. This codes for CASSPLVQKNTEAFF.

This clone was picked up a small number of times. V and J are TRBV10-3 and TRBJ2-3; TRBD1 matches 7 bases. Germline V CDR1 and CDR2: ENHRY, SYGVKD. V shed 6 bases, J shed 4 bases, and the junction held 7 bases outside the gene matches. CDR3 size: 14 residues. Written as DNA, the CDR3 is TGTGCCATCAGGGACAGGTCAACTGCAGATACGCAGTATTTT. Protein: CAIRDRSTADTQYF.

This rearrangement joins TRBV30 to TRBJ1-2; D gene uncertain. V was trimmed by 2 bases and J by 8 bases, leaving 21 bases between them. Germline CDR1 and CDR2: GTSNPN and SVGIG (reference sequence). The CDR3 consists of 15 residues. The CDR3 sequence: CAWSPKPRLSSGYTF. The CDR3 coding sequence is TGTGCCTGGAGTCCAAAGCCCCGACTCTCCTCAGGCTACACCTTC.

The chain uses TRBV5-1 and TRBJ2-1; the D gene is possibly TRBD2 (5 bases). The CDR3 has 15 amino acids. V was trimmed by 0 bases and J by 10 bases, leaving 17 bases between them. Germline CDR1 reads SGHRS; CDR2 reads YFSETQ. Here the CDR3 DNA reads TGCGCCAGCAGCTTGGCCGGGAATCGTGAGAAGGAGCAGTTCTTC. Protein product: CASSLAGNREKEQFF.

This clone appeared a few times. This sequence joins TRBV6-6 and TRBJ2-5, with no clear D. The CDR3 runs 13 residues. Germline lookup yields CDR1 MNHNY and CDR2 SVGAGI (reference sequence). Trimming pared 7 bases from V and 3 bases from J, leaving 12 bases between. The CDR3 DNA is TGTGCCAGCACCCCCAGTGGGGAAGAGACCCAGTACTTC. Encoded protein: CASTPSGEETQYF.

This clone was picked up a small number of times. The rearrangement joins TRBV10-3 to TRBJ1-1, with a possible D match to TRBD1 (5 bases). V was trimmed by 8 bases and J by 3 bases, leaving 19 bases between them. CDR1 and CDR2 (germline): ENHRY, SYGVKD. This CDR3 contains 15 residues. The CDR3 DNA follows: TGTGCCATCCACAATGGGCAGGGAGGATACACTGAAGCTTTCTTT. Amino acids: CAIHNGQGGYTEAFF.

This clone was picked up a small number of times. Other DNA sequences from this sample encode an identical CDR3 as well. The rearrangement links TRBV29-1 to TRBJ1-6, with D possibly TRBD1 on 6 matching bases. Trimming left V 4 bases short and J 6 bases short, with 10 bases between. The germline CDR1 and CDR2 sequences are SQVTM and ANQGSEA. The CDR3 extends over 13 amino acids. CDR3 nucleotide sequence: TGCAGCGTTGTGACAGGAGTTAATTCACCCCTCCACTTT. This gives the protein CSVVTGVNSPLHF.

With respect to this clone: A read error may explain this, as a much larger clone is one base away. The chain links TRBV29-1 to TRBJ2-1; perhaps TRBD2 as D (6 bases). V was pared by 7 bases and J by 7 bases, with 17 bases between. Germline loops: CDR1 SQVTM, CDR2 ANQGSEA. The length of the CDR3 is 13 residues. The CDR3 region is CSGAVAVRNEQFF. CDR3 bases: TGCAGCGGTGCGGTAGCGGTCCGGAATGAGCAGTTCTTC.

The V gene is TRBV28, the J gene TRBJ2-1, with TRBD2 matching over 9 bases. Germline V gene lookup returns CDR1 MDHEN and CDR2 SYDVKM. The CDR3 is 15 residues long. Trimming cost V 8 bases and J 7 bases; bases outside gene matches: 12. In nucleotides, the CDR3 is TGTGCCAGCCTCGGGGCTAGCGGGGCCACTAATGAGCAGTTCTTC. Its translation is CASLGASGATNEQFF.

The genes are TRBV15 and TRBJ2-5, with D tentatively TRBD2 (5 bases). The CDR3 sequence is 15 residues long. V lost 4 bases to trimming and J lost 3 bases, with 15 bases between them. CDR1 and CDR2 from the germline V gene are LNHNV and YYDKDF (reference sequence). The CDR3 DNA sequence: TGTGCCACCAGCATCCGAACCGACGGGGAAGAGACCCAGTACTTC. Translating gives CATSIRTDGEETQYF.

The DNA for the CDR3 is TGTGCCAGCAGCTTCGGACAGGGCCAAGCTTTCTTT. Its protein product is CASSFGQGQAFF. The V gene is TRBV11-2, the J gene TRBJ1-1, with 8 bases lining up with TRBD1. V shed 3 bases and J 9 bases; nucleotides not matched to a gene: 3. Germline CDR1 SGHAT, CDR2 FQNNGV. The CDR3 length is 12 residues.

The rearrangement uses TRBV9 and TRBJ1-2; D unclear. The germline V gene encodes CDR1 SGDLS and CDR2 YYNGEE. This CDR3 region has 14 residues. The V gene lost 3 bases and the J gene lost 2 bases, with 11 bases spanning the gap. The CDR3 spells CASSAISSNYGYTF. Written as DNA, the CDR3 is TGTGCCAGCAGCGCCATCTCTTCCAACTATGGCTACACCTTC.

There are a few counts of this clone. The rearrangement joins TRBV2 to TRBJ2-1; the D gene is possibly TRBD2 (6 bases). V shed 5 bases and J shed 7 bases, with 21 bases lying between them. This CDR3 region has 16 residues. Germline V gene data show CDR1 as SNHLY and CDR2 as FYNNEI. The CDR3 is CASSLNSGYLWNEQFF. The CDR3 DNA follows: TGTGCCAGCAGTTTAAATAGCGGATACCTCTGGAATGAGCAGTTCTTC.